This T cell receptor (beta chain) was captured by sequencing in a study of CD4 T cells in relation to SARS-CoV-2 and coronaviruses. Study-wide background: After 10 days of antigen culture, PBMC TCR beta CDR3s were sequenced.

Regarding this clone: Its antigen is not known.

Before the COVID-19 pandemic, during about 2011-2019, CD4+ T cells were taken from unexposed donors. The cells were cultured for around ten days before CD4+ T cells were isolated. Approximately 2 million PBMCs per well were cultured with approximately 10 IU/ml IL-2. Half the medium was replaced with IL-2 medium on days 3 and 7. Profiling relied on immunoSEQ multiplex PCR, and the TCRdb table lists in-frame clones only, not all of them. Here the sample spans 20,000 to 25,000 clones, just over 75% being singletons. The TCR was taken from a human donor in good health. Material for sequencing was CD4+ T cells from PBMCs, cultured in vitro.

Here the CDR3 DNA reads TGTGCCAGCAGCTTGGTCACGGGGGGCACAGGGCAGCCCCAGCATTTT. Encoded protein: CASSLVTGGTGQPQHF. The chain is built from TRBV5-8 and TRBJ1-5; weak D call: TRBD1 (6 bases). Germline values: CDR1 SGHTS, CDR2 YDEGEE. The V end was cut by 0 bases, the J end by 7 bases, with 17 bases between. The CDR3 spans 16 residues.